This T cell receptor beta chain was profiled in a study of OX40 agonist ivuxolimab in advanced cancers. Study in general: Enrollees could have had prior anti-PD-1, anti-PD-L1 or anti-CTLA-4 therapy, which around 43% had received. Two patients with cutaneous melanoma and one with hepatocellular carcinoma, three in total, showed partial responses.

Some clones are missing from TCRdb's copy, which holds only in-frame ones; the method was immunoSEQ multiplex PCR. The profile covers 12,000 to 15,000 clones, with around 93% appearing a single time and approximately 22% taken by the ten largest. Systemic immunosuppression or autoimmune disease history was grounds to exclude patients. The CDR3 is made up of 13 amino acids. Germline CDR1 and CDR2: PRHDT and FYEKMQ (reference sequence). V was cut by 5 bases and J by 1 base, with 9 bases left in between. The TCR was taken from an adult with an advanced solid tumor such as melanoma, head and neck, liver or kidney cancer. The sequencing here drew on CD4+ or CD8+ T cells sorted from blood, taken in a trial of the OX40 agonist ivuxolimab. This chain joins TRBV13 and TRBJ2-7; D might be TRBD1 (6 bases). As DNA, the CDR3 is TGTGCCAGCAGCCACAGGGATTCCTACGAGCAGTACTTC. This sequence encodes CASSHRDSYEQYF.